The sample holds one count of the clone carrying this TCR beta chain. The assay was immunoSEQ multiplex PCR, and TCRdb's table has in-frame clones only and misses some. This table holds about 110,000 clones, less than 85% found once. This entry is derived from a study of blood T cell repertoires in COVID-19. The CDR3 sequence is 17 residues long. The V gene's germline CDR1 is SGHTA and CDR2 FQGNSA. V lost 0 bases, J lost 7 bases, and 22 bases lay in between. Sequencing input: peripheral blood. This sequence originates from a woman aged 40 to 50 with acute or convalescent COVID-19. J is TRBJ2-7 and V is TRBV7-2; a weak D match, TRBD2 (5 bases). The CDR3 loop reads CASSLASLSGASSEQYF. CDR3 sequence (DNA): TGTGCCAGCAGCTTAGCCTCACTAAGCGGTGCCTCGAGTGAGCAGTACTTC.